The 2 T cell receptor beta chains below all came from one sample that was sequenced in a study of OX40 agonist ivuxolimab in advanced cancers. The protocol was immunoSEQ multiplex PCR, while the TCRdb copy is restricted to in-frame clones and leaves out a portion. This sample has approximately 68,000 clones, with roughly 90% found just once. The sample here was CD4+ or CD8+ T cells sorted from blood, taken in a trial of the OX40 agonist ivuxolimab. All receptors derive from an adult with an advanced solid tumor such as melanoma, head and neck, liver or kidney cancer.

V gene TRBV7-3 combines with J gene TRBJ2-5, with 9 positions matching TRBD1. CDR3 length equals 14 residues. Germline V gives CDR1 SGHTA, CDR2 FQGTGA. V lost 5 bases, J lost 4 bases, and 5 bases stayed unmatched. The CDR3 protein is CASSPGTGRETQYF. Here the CDR3 DNA reads TGTGCCAGCAGCCCCGGGACAGGGAGAGAGACCCAGTACTTC.

The V gene is TRBV6-1, the J gene TRBJ2-7, with D uncertain. The length of the CDR3 is 12 residues. V was trimmed by 8 bases and J by 4 bases, leaving 12 bases between them. Per the germline V gene, CDR1 is MNHNS and CDR2 is SASEGT. CDR3 in amino acids: CASGTDFYEQYF. The CDR3 DNA is TGTGCCAGCGGAACAGATTTTTACGAGCAGTACTTC.